This T cell receptor (beta chain) was found in a study of control samples from healthy donors and cancer patients. The CDR3 has 15 amino acids. V shed 2 bases and J shed 6 bases, with 14 bases lying between them. Germline values: CDR1 MNHEY, CDR2 SVGAGI. Clones were sequenced by immunoSEQ multiplex PCR, and TCRdb holds only the in-frame ones, with some missing. This table holds over 100,000 clones, 80% to 95% found once. Specimen: blood. The chain has TRBV6-5 and TRBJ1-5; a weak D match, TRBD1 (5 bases). The origin of this receptor is a man aged 35 to 55 in good health. The CDR3 DNA is TGTGCCAGCAGTTACAACGGGGGAGGGCGTCAGCCCCAGCATTTT. Translating it yields CASSYNGGGRQPQHF.